Listed below are T cell receptor beta chains from one sample, sequenced in a study of blood T cells in healthy people across ages. MiXCR was run by TCRdb on the 5' RACE reads, yielding one entry per CDR3 protein. In the table there are around 800,000 distinct CDR3 sequences, under 80% of which are singletons. Specimen: blood. The receptor source for this set is a man aged 30 to 45 in good health. The CDR3 runs from the conserved cysteine through the conserved F or W. A D gene is named only where the DNA matches it firmly. Clone size is given for some rows only: seen once, a few or many times, or a class if the clone is expanded.

clone size: NA; V gene: TRBV6-6; J gene: TRBJ2-5; D gene: NA; CDR3 protein: CASRQSVIRGETQYF; CDR3 DNA: TGTGCCAGCCGACAATCTGTAATTCGGGGAGAGACCCAGTACTTC
clone size: few; V gene: TRBV28; J gene: TRBJ2-1; D gene: TRBD2; CDR3 protein: CASSLVVLAGSNEQFF; CDR3 DNA: TGTGCCAGCAGTTTAGTGGTCCTAGCGGGCAGCAATGAGCAGTTCTTC
clone size: many; V gene: TRBV7-8; J gene: TRBJ2-3; D gene: TRBD2; CDR3 protein: CASSLGLAVQDTQYF; CDR3 DNA: TGTGCCAGCAGCTTAGGACTAGCGGTGCAGGATACGCAGTATTTT
clone size: once; V gene: TRBV7-2; J gene: TRBJ1-4; D gene: NA; CDR3 protein: CASSAEGLGEKLFF; CDR3 DNA: TGTGCCAGCAGCGCGGAGGGTTTAGGTGAAAAACTGTTTTTT
clone size: NA; V gene: TRBV6-2/TRBV6-3; J gene: TRBJ2-7; D gene: NA; CDR3 protein: CASSYGWFQQYF; CDR3 DNA: TGTGCCAGCAGTTACGGCTGGTTCCAGCAGTACTTC
clone size: few; V gene: TRBV4-3; J gene: TRBJ2-5; D gene: NA; CDR3 protein: CASSQDILQETQYF; CDR3 DNA: TGCGCCAGCAGCCAAGATATCCTTCAAGAGACCCAGTACTTC
clone size: NA; V gene: TRBV4-2; J gene: TRBJ1-5; D gene: NA; CDR3 protein: CASSRPGVHQPQHF; CDR3 DNA: TGTGCCAGCAGCCGACCAGGGGTTCATCAGCCCCAGCATTTT
clone size: NA; V gene: TRBV7-2; J gene: TRBJ2-7; D gene: TRBD2; CDR3 protein: CASSKGLASSYEQYF; CDR3 DNA: TGTGCCAGCAGCAAGGGACTAGCGAGCTCCTACGAGCAGTACTTC
clone size: few; V gene: TRBV10-3; J gene: TRBJ1-2; D gene: NA; CDR3 protein: CAISQGSGNYGYTF; CDR3 DNA: TGTGCCATCAGCCAGGGATCGGGCAACTATGGCTACACCTTC
clone size: NA; V gene: TRBV3-1; J gene: TRBJ2-1; D gene: TRBD2; CDR3 protein: CASSQVSTSHSYNEQFF; CDR3 DNA: TGTGCCAGCAGCCAAGTGTCGACTAGCCACTCCTACAATGAGCAGTTCTTC
clone size: once; V gene: TRBV3-1; J gene: TRBJ2-7; D gene: TRBD1; CDR3 protein: CASSQTGQGGKYF; CDR3 DNA: TGTGCCAGCAGCCAAACCGGACAGGGGGGCAAGTACTTC
clone size: NA; V gene: TRBV20-1; J gene: TRBJ2-3; D gene: TRBD2; CDR3 protein: CSARERGASTDTQYF; CDR3 DNA: TGCAGTGCTAGGGAGCGGGGGGCAAGCACAGATACGCAGTATTTT
clone size: few; V gene: TRBV29-1; J gene: TRBJ2-3; D gene: NA; CDR3 protein: CSVEDHGRNTDTQYF; CDR3 DNA: TGCAGCGTTGAAGATCATGGACGGAACACAGATACGCAGTATTTT
clone size: once; V gene: TRBV28; J gene: TRBJ2-1; D gene: NA; CDR3 protein: CASSETLSGNEQFF; CDR3 DNA: TGTGCCAGCAGTGAGACCCTCTCCGGGAATGAGCAGTTCTTC
clone size: few; V gene: TRBV20-1; J gene: TRBJ2-5; D gene: TRBD2; CDR3 protein: CSALGLAGETQYF; CDR3 DNA: TGCAGTGCCCTGGGACTAGCTGGGGAGACCCAGTACTTC
clone size: few; V gene: TRBV20-1; J gene: TRBJ2-1; D gene: TRBD1; CDR3 protein: CSAPTGTGIIGDEQFF; CDR3 DNA: TGCAGTGCTCCAACCGGGACAGGGATAATCGGCGATGAGCAGTTCTTC
clone size: NA; V gene: TRBV13; J gene: TRBJ2-3; D gene: NA; CDR3 protein: CASSLPTLDRSTDTQYF; CDR3 DNA: TGTGCCAGCAGTCTCCCAACCCTCGACAGGAGCACAGATACGCAGTATTTT
clone size: once; V gene: TRBV7-9; J gene: TRBJ2-7; D gene: NA; CDR3 protein: CASSLAGRTVSYEQYF; CDR3 DNA: TGTGCCAGCAGCTTAGCTGGCCGGACAGTTTCCTACGAGCAGTACTTC
clone size: NA; V gene: TRBV4-2; J gene: TRBJ2-1; D gene: NA; CDR3 protein: CASSQVRQEGNEQFF; CDR3 DNA: TGTGCCAGCAGCCAAGTTAGACAGGAAGGAAATGAGCAGTTCTTC
clone size: NA; V gene: TRBV6-1; J gene: TRBJ2-7; D gene: NA; CDR3 protein: CASSAPNYNEQYF; CDR3 DNA: TGTGCCAGCAGTGCACCCAACTACAATGAGCAGTACTTC
clone size: few; V gene: TRBV5-1; J gene: TRBJ2-1; D gene: TRBD1; CDR3 protein: CASSFGTGVNEQFF; CDR3 DNA: TGCGCCAGCAGCTTCGGGACAGGGGTCAATGAGCAGTTCTTC
clone size: NA; V gene: TRBV7-2; J gene: TRBJ2-1; D gene: TRBD1; CDR3 protein: CASSLEYRGVDEQFF; CDR3 DNA: TGTGCCAGCAGCTTAGAATACAGGGGAGTGGATGAGCAGTTCTTC
clone size: NA; V gene: TRBV28; J gene: TRBJ2-1; D gene: TRBD2; CDR3 protein: CASSQLAKNYNEQFF; CDR3 DNA: TGTGCCAGCAGCCAACTAGCGAAAAATTACAATGAGCAGTTCTTC
clone size: NA; V gene: TRBV20-1; J gene: TRBJ2-7; D gene: NA; CDR3 protein: CSASLTYEQYF; CDR3 DNA: TGCAGTGCTAGCCTTACCTACGAGCAGTACTTC
clone size: NA; V gene: TRBV6-1; J gene: TRBJ1-1; D gene: NA; CDR3 protein: CASVRDGVTEAFF; CDR3 DNA: TGTGCCAGCGTAAGGGATGGCGTCACTGAAGCTTTCTTT
clone size: NA; V gene: TRBV29-1; J gene: TRBJ1-2; D gene: TRBD1; CDR3 protein: CSLEGAYGYTF; CDR3 DNA: TGCAGCTTGGAGGGGGCCTATGGCTACACCTTC
clone size: few; V gene: TRBV4-3; J gene: TRBJ2-1; D gene: NA; CDR3 protein: CASSQVGSPGYNEQFF; CDR3 DNA: TGCGCCAGCAGCCAAGTGGGGAGCCCTGGGTACAATGAGCAGTTCTTC
clone size: NA; V gene: TRBV4-1; J gene: TRBJ2-3; D gene: NA; CDR3 protein: CASSHTGVDTQYF; CDR3 DNA: TGCGCCAGCAGCCACACAGGCGTAGATACGCAGTATTTT
clone size: NA; V gene: TRBV29-1; J gene: TRBJ2-1; D gene: NA; CDR3 protein: CSVGAGSYNEQFF; CDR3 DNA: TGCAGCGTTGGCGCAGGGTCCTACAATGAGCAGTTCTTC
clone size: NA; V gene: TRBV12-3/TRBV12-4; J gene: TRBJ1-6; D gene: TRBD1; CDR3 protein: CASTDRARSSYNSPLHF; CDR3 DNA: TGTGCCAGCACAGACAGGGCTCGGAGCTCCTATAATTCACCCCTCCACTTT
clone size: NA; V gene: TRBV2; J gene: TRBJ2-7; D gene: NA; CDR3 protein: CASTGTASSYEQYF; CDR3 DNA: TGTGCCAGCACTGGGACGGCGAGCTCCTACGAGCAGTACTTC
clone size: NA; V gene: TRBV20-1; J gene: TRBJ2-7; D gene: TRBD1; CDR3 protein: CSARDPGQGRNNEQYF; CDR3 DNA: TGCAGTGCTAGAGATCCGGGACAGGGTAGGAACAACGAGCAGTACTTC
clone size: NA; V gene: TRBV10-3; J gene: TRBJ2-6; D gene: NA; CDR3 protein: CAISEGSGPSGANVLTF; CDR3 DNA: TGTGCCATCAGTGAAGGGAGTGGGCCTTCTGGGGCCAACGTCCTGACTTTC
clone size: NA; V gene: TRBV5-5; J gene: TRBJ1-1; D gene: NA; CDR3 protein: CASSSGEDSTEAFF; CDR3 DNA: TGTGCCAGCAGCTCCGGGGAGGACAGCACTGAAGCTTTCTTT
clone size: NA; V gene: TRBV6-5; J gene: TRBJ2-1; D gene: TRBD2; CDR3 protein: CASSTSGGIRLYNEQFF; CDR3 DNA: TGTGCCAGCAGTACTAGCGGGGGGATACGACTATACAATGAGCAGTTCTTC
clone size: NA; V gene: TRBV20-1; J gene: TRBJ2-7; D gene: NA; CDR3 protein: CSAWTSVPEQYF; CDR3 DNA: TGCAGTGCCTGGACGTCCGTCCCCGAGCAGTACTTC
clone size: NA; V gene: TRBV28; J gene: TRBJ1-6; D gene: NA; CDR3 protein: CASRRWGVALNSPLHF; CDR3 DNA: TGTGCCAGCAGAAGGTGGGGGGTCGCGTTGAATTCACCCCTCCACTTT
clone size: NA; V gene: TRBV27; J gene: TRBJ2-1; D gene: TRBD2; CDR3 protein: CASSRTGRGGRNEQFF; CDR3 DNA: TGTGCCAGCAGCCGAACCGGGCGGGGGGGTAGGAATGAGCAGTTCTTC
clone size: few; V gene: TRBV29-1; J gene: TRBJ1-2; D gene: NA; CDR3 protein: CSAGTGYYGYTF; CDR3 DNA: TGCAGCGCCGGGACGGGGTACTATGGCTACACCTTC
clone size: NA; V gene: TRBV13; J gene: TRBJ2-1; D gene: TRBD1; CDR3 protein: CASSLGTRGPANEQFF; CDR3 DNA: TGTGCCAGCAGCCTAGGGACCAGGGGGCCGGCTAATGAGCAGTTCTTC
clone size: few; V gene: TRBV12-3/TRBV12-4; J gene: TRBJ1-4; D gene: NA; CDR3 protein: CASKVRGLDGGRNNNEKLFF; CDR3 DNA: TGTGCCAGCAAAGTCCGGGGTCTGGATGGAGGACGGAATAATAATGAAAAACTGTTTTTT
clone size: NA; V gene: TRBV28; J gene: TRBJ2-7; D gene: NA; CDR3 protein: CASSPYTPDFLTEQYF; CDR3 DNA: TGTGCCAGCAGTCCATACACCCCGGACTTCTTAACCGAGCAGTACTTC
clone size: once; V gene: TRBV12-3/TRBV12-4; J gene: TRBJ1-6; D gene: NA; CDR3 protein: CASSLPALNSPLHF; CDR3 DNA: TGTGCCAGCAGTTTACCCGCCTTGAATTCACCCCTCCACTTT
clone size: NA; V gene: TRBV20-1; J gene: TRBJ2-7; D gene: NA; CDR3 protein: CSAAPPFFRGEQYF; CDR3 DNA: TGCAGTGCCGCGCCGCCTTTTTTCCGGGGCGAGCAGTACTTC
clone size: NA; V gene: TRBV7-2; J gene: TRBJ2-7; D gene: NA; CDR3 protein: CASSLESQYEQYF; CDR3 DNA: TGTGCCAGCAGCTTAGAGAGCCAATACGAGCAGTACTTC
clone size: NA; V gene: TRBV20-1; J gene: TRBJ2-1; D gene: NA; CDR3 protein: CSATHRGANEQFF; CDR3 DNA: TGCAGTGCTACTCATCGGGGGGCCAATGAGCAGTTCTTC
clone size: few; V gene: TRBV10-3; J gene: TRBJ1-4; D gene: NA; CDR3 protein: CAIPQEKLFF; CDR3 DNA: TGTGCCATCCCCCAAGAAAAACTGTTTTTT
clone size: NA; V gene: TRBV6-6; J gene: TRBJ2-3; D gene: TRBD2; CDR3 protein: CATGTSGAYTQYF; CDR3 DNA: TGTGCCACTGGGACTAGCGGGGCATATACGCAGTATTTT
clone size: NA; V gene: TRBV6-2/TRBV6-3; J gene: TRBJ2-7; D gene: TRBD1; CDR3 protein: CASSYSRTGANEQYF; CDR3 DNA: TGTGCCAGCAGTTACTCCCGGACAGGGGCTAACGAGCAGTACTTC
clone size: few; V gene: TRBV7-2; J gene: TRBJ2-7; D gene: NA; CDR3 protein: CASSLVGYPYEQYF; CDR3 DNA: TGTGCCAGCAGCTTAGTGGGGTATCCCTACGAGCAGTACTTC
clone size: few; V gene: TRBV20-1; J gene: TRBJ2-3; D gene: NA; CDR3 protein: CSAHARGTDTQYF; CDR3 DNA: TGCAGTGCCCACGCCCGGGGCACAGATACGCAGTATTTT
clone size: few; V gene: TRBV4-3; J gene: TRBJ2-5; D gene: TRBD2; CDR3 protein: CASSQDRGTSGRAQYF; CDR3 DNA: TGCGCCAGCAGCCAAGATCGGGGGACTAGCGGCCGCGCCCAGTACTTC